This T cell receptor (beta chain) was documented in a study of technical replicates of blood from four donors. Method: immunoSEQ multiplex PCR; TCRdb's copy keeps in-frame clones and lacks some. This repertoire shows approximately 100,000 clones, over 90% found once; its top ten account for approximately 0.21%. This CDR3 region has 14 residues. The ends were cut back, 0 bases at V and 1 base at J, with 7 bases in the middle. Germline V gives CDR1 ENHRY, CDR2 SYGVKD. The clonotype originates from a human donor in good health. The chain recombines TRBV10-3 with TRBJ2-7; no clear D. Sample: T cells isolated from PBMCs. CDR3 amino acids: CAISESGRSYEQYF. The CDR3 DNA reads TGTGCCATCAGTGAGTCGGGCAGGTCCTACGAGCAGTACTTC.